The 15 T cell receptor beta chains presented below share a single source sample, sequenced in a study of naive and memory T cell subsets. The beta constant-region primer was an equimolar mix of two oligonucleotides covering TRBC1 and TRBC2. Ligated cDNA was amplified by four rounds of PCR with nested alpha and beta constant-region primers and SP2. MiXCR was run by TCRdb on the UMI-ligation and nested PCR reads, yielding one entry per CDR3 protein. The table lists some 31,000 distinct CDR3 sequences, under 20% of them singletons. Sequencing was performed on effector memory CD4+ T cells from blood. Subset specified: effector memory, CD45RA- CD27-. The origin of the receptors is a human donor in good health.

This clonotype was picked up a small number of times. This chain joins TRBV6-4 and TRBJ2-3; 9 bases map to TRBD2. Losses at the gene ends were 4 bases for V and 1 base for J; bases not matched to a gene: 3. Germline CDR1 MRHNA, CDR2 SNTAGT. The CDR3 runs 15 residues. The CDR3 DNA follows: TGTGCCAGCAGTGGGACTAGCGAGGGCACAGATACGCAGTATTTT. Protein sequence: CASSGTSEGTDTQYF.

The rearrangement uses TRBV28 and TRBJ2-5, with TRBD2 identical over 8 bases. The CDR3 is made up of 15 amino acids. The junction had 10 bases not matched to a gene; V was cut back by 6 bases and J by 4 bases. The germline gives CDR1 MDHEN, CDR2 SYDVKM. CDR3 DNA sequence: TGTGCCAGCAGGCCCTCTATTGCGGGAGGAGAGACCCAGTACTTC. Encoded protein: CASRPSIAGGETQYF.

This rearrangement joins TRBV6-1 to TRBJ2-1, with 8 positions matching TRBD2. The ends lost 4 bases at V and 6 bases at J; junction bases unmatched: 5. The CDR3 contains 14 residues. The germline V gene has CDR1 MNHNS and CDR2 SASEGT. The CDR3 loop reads CASSGSSGINEQFF. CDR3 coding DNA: TGTGCCAGCAGTGGTAGTAGCGGGATCAATGAGCAGTTCTTC.

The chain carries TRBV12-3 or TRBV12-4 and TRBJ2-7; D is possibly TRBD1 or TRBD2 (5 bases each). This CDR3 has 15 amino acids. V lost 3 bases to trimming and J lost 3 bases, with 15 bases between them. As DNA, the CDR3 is TGTGCCAGCAGTTTCCGAGGGGTATACCGCTACGAGCAGTACTTC. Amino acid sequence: CASSFRGVYRYEQYF.

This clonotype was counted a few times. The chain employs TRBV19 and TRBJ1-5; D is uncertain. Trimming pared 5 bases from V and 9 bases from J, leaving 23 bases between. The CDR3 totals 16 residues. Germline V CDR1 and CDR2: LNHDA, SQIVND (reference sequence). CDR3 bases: TGTGCCAGTAGTCTACCGGACCGATCTTCGCGGACGCCCCAGCATTTT. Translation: CASSLPDRSSRTPQHF.

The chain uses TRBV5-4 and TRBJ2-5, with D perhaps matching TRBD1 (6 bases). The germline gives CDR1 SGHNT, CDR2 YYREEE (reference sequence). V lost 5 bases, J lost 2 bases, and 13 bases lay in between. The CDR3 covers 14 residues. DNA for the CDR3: TGTGCCAGCAGTTCCCCCGGGACACAAGAGACCCAGTACTTC. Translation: CASSSPGTQETQYF.

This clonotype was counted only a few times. The CDR3 reads CASSLEGAQGSDTQYF. CDR3 bases: TGTGCCAGCAGCTTAGAAGGGGCGCAGGGGTCAGATACGCAGTATTTT. The chain joins TRBV7-2 to TRBJ2-3, with a tentative D call TRBD1 (6 bases). Germline V gene data show CDR1 as SGHTA and CDR2 as FQGNSA. The CDR3 runs 16 residues. Trimming removed 1 base at V and 4 bases at J, with 15 bases between.

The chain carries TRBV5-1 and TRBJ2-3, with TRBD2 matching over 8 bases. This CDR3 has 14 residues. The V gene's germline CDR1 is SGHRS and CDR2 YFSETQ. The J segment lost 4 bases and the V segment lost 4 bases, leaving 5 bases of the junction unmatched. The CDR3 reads CASSPGGGPDTQYF. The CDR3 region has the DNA TGCGCCAGCAGCCCCGGGGGGGGACCAGATACGCAGTATTTT.

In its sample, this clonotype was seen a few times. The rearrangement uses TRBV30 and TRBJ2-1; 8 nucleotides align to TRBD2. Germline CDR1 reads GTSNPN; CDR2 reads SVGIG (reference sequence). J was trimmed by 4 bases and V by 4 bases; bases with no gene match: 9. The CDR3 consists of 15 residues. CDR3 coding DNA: TGTGCCTGGATGGGAGCGGGAGAAGGGTACAATGAGCAGTTCTTC. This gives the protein CAWMGAGEGYNEQFF.

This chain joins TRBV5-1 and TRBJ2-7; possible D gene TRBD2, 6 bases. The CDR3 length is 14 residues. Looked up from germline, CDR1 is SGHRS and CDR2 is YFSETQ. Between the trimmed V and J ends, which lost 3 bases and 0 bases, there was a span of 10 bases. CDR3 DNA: TGCGCCAGCAGCTCCGGGACTTCCTCCTACGAGCAGTACTTC. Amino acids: CASSSGTSSYEQYF.

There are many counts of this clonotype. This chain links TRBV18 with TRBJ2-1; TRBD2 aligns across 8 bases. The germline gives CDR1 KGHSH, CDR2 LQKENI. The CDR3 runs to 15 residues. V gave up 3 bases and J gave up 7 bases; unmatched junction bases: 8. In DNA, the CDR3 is TGTGCCAGCTCACCTATCCCGGGACTAGGTAATGAGCAGTTCTTC. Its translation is CASSPIPGLGNEQFF.

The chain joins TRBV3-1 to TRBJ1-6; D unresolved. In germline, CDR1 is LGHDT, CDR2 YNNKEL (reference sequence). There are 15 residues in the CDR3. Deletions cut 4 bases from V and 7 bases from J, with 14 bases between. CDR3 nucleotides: TGTGCCAGCAGCCTGGAGGTCACGGGCAATTCACCCCTCCACTTT. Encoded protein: CASSLEVTGNSPLHF.

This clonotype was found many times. This chain's CDR3 is CASSMSSGRAVEQFF. CDR3 coding DNA: TGTGCCAGTAGTATGAGTAGCGGGAGGGCGGTTGAGCAGTTCTTC. This chain joins TRBV19 and TRBJ2-1, with 11 bases fitting TRBD2. The CDR3 sequence is 15 residues long. Germline CDR1 and CDR2: LNHDA and SQIVND (reference sequence). J was trimmed by 9 bases and V by 3 bases; bases with no gene match: 7.

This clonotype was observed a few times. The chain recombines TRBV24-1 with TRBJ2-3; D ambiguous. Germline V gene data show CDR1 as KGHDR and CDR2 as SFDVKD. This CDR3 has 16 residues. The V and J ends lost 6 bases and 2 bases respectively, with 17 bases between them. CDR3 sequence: CATSSYHLGTTDTQYF. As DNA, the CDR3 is TGTGCCACCAGTTCGTATCATCTGGGTACCACAGATACGCAGTATTTT.

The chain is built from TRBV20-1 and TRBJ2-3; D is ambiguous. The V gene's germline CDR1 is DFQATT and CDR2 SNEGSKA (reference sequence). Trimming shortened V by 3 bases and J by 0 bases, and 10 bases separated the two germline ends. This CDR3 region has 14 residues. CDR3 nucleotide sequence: TGCAGTGCTAGCGGCCCACGAAGCACAGATACGCAGTATTTT. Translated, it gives CSASGPRSTDTQYF.